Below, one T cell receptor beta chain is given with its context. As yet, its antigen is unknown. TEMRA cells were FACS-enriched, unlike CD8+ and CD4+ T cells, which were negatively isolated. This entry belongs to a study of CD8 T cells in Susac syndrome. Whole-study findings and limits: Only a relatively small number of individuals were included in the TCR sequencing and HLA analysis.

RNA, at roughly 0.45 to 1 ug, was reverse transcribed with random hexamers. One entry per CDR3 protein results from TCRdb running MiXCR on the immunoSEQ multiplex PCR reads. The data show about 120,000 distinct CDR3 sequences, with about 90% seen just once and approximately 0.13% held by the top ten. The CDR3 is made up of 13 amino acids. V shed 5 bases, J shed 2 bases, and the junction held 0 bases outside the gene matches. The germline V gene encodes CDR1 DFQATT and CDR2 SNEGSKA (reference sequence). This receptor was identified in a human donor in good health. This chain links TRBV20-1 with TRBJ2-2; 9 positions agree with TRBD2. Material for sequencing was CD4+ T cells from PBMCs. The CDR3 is CSALAGNTGELFF. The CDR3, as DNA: TGCAGTGCTCTAGCGGGAAACACCGGGGAGCTGTTTTTT.